The next 29 T cell receptor beta chains were all read from a single sample in a study of shared clonotypes between healthy human individuals. The protocol was immunoSEQ multiplex PCR, while the TCRdb copy is restricted to in-frame clones and leaves out a portion. The sample holds about 380,000 clones, about 97% seen once. The specimen sequenced was memory CD8+ T cells sorted from blood. Subset given: CD45RO+ cells pooled with CCR7-negative TemRA cells. The receptors stem from a man aged 25 to 45 in good health.

Points on this clone: Other DNA sequences in the sample encode the same CDR3. The chain couples TRBV28 to TRBJ2-7, with 12 nucleotides matching TRBD2. V dropped 4 bases and J dropped 6; count of bases not matched to a gene: 1. CDR1 and CDR2 (germline): MDHEN, SYDVKM. The CDR3 spans 13 residues. CDR3: CASSSGLAGEQYF. The CDR3 nucleotides read TGTGCCAGCAGTTCGGGACTAGCGGGCGAGCAGTACTTC.

In its sample, this clone was seen once. The rearrangement links TRBV6-5 to TRBJ1-2, with 7 bases lining up with TRBD1. The CDR3 consists of 14 residues. Germline assignment: CDR1 MNHEY and CDR2 SVGAGI. The junction had 8 bases not matched to a gene; V was cut back by 5 bases and J by 5 bases. The CDR3 nucleotides read TGTGCCAGCAGTCTTCGACAGGGCGAGTATGGCTACACCTTC. Protein product: CASSLRQGEYGYTF.

This sequence joins TRBV11-3 and TRBJ2-7; 10 bases are shared with TRBD2. V was pared by 2 bases and J by 4 bases, with 11 bases of the junction left unmatched. The CDR3 is 17 amino acids. Germline V gene data show CDR1 as SGHNT and CDR2 as YENEEA. The CDR3 protein is CASSLLASGGGRYEQYF. The CDR3 nucleotides read TGTGCCAGCAGCTTATTGGCTAGCGGGGGAGGGCGTTACGAGCAGTACTTC.

The chain combines TRBV29-1 with TRBJ1-2, with D possibly being TRBD1 (5 bases). Germline CDR1 and CDR2: SQVTM and ANQGSEA. The CDR3 runs to 14 residues. V lost 4 bases to trimming and J lost 0 bases, with 12 bases between them. The CDR3 DNA is TGCAGCGTTGTGGGTGGGGGGGCTAACTATGGCTACACCTTC. Its protein is CSVVGGGANYGYTF.

This chain joins TRBV5-5 and TRBJ2-2, with 7 bases that match TRBD2. Looked up from germline, CDR1 is SGHKS and CDR2 is YYEKEE (reference sequence). The junction had 14 bases not matched to a gene; V was cut back by 1 base and J by 5 bases. The CDR3 loop spans 18 amino acids. The CDR3 bases are TGTGCCAGCAGCTTGATTGGCGTCGCGGGAGTATATACCGGGGAGCTGTTTTTT. This encodes CASSLIGVAGVYTGELFF.

The rearrangement uses TRBV2 and TRBJ1-5; possible D gene TRBD1, 5 bases. V shed 7 bases and J shed 6 bases, with 19 bases lying between them. This CDR3 has 15 residues. Germline V gives CDR1 SNHLY, CDR2 FYNNEI. The CDR3 spells CASTRLGGERQPQHF. Here the CDR3 DNA reads TGTGCCAGCACCCGCTTGGGGGGGGAACGTCAGCCCCAGCATTTT.

To note about this clone: Other DNA variants within this sample encode the same CDR3. This chain joins TRBV27 and TRBJ2-1; D call uncertain. This CDR3 is built from 15 residues. Germline CDR1 reads MNHEY; CDR2 reads SMNVEV (reference sequence). Trimming left V 5 bases short and J 0 bases short, with 11 bases between. In nucleotides, the CDR3 is TGTGCCAGCAGTCCCCGAACCAGCTCCTACAATGAGCAGTTCTTC. As protein: CASSPRTSSYNEQFF.

This chain joins TRBV2 and TRBJ2-7; 12 nucleotides line up with TRBD1. This CDR3 spans 15 amino acids. From germline, CDR1 is SNHLY and CDR2 FYNNEI. The ends lost 5 bases at V and 3 bases at J; junction bases unmatched: 5. The CDR3 spells CASSLGTGGNYEQYF. The CDR3 coding sequence is TGTGCCAGCAGTTTAGGGACAGGGGGCAACTACGAGCAGTACTTC.

This chain uses TRBV7-2 with TRBJ1-4; 8 bases agree with TRBD1. This CDR3 has 14 amino acids. The J segment lost 7 bases and the V segment lost 5 bases, leaving 6 bases of the junction unmatched. Germline V gene lookup returns CDR1 SGHTA and CDR2 FQGNSA. In nucleotides, the CDR3 is TGTGCCAGCAGCGGGGACAGGTTCGGTGAAAAACTGTTTTTT. Translation: CASSGDRFGEKLFF.

The J gene is TRBJ2-4, the V gene TRBV11-2; 8 bases fit TRBD2. This CDR3 region has 18 residues. CDR1 is SGHAT and CDR2 is FQNNGV in the germline V gene. Germline trimming cut 4 bases from V and 0 bases from J; bases unmatched to any gene: 11. CDR3 nucleotides: TGTGCCAGCAGCTCTATTCGCGGGGGGACGCTAGCCAAAAACATTCAGTACTTC. This codes for CASSSIRGGTLAKNIQYF. The whole variable domain, remainder taken from reference TRBV11-2 and TRBJ2-4, is EAGVAQSPRYKIIEKRQSVAFWCNPISGHATLYWYQQILGQGPKLLIQFQNNGVVDDSQLPKDRFSAERLKGVDSTLKIQPAKLEDSAVYLCASSSIRGGTLAKNIQYFGAGTRLSVL.

V and J are TRBV5-1 and TRBJ2-3; 7 bases align to TRBD2. After removal of 3 bases from V and 7 bases from J, the junction contained 11 bases not matched to a gene. Germline CDR1 SGHRS, CDR2 YFSETQ. The CDR3 length is 15 residues. CDR3 DNA sequence: TGCGCCAGCAGCTGGATGGCAGCGGGACCCTATACGCAGTATTTT. It encodes CASSWMAAGPYTQYF.

The V call is TRBV10-3, the J call TRBJ2-1, with D possibly being TRBD2 (9 bases). Trimming removed 0 bases from V and 2 bases from J, with 14 bases in between. The CDR3 runs to 17 residues. Looked up from germline, CDR1 is ENHRY and CDR2 is SYGVKD. The CDR3 DNA follows: TGTGCCATCAGTGAGTCCCTAGCGGGACAGGCCTACAATGAGCAGTTCTTC. Protein sequence: CAISESLAGQAYNEQFF.

Here the CDR3 DNA reads TGCGCCAGCAGCGAGAGGGAACCGTATTCACCCCTCCACTTT. It specifies CASSEREPYSPLHF. J is TRBJ1-6 and V is TRBV5-1, with D unclear. Per germline, CDR1 SGHRS and CDR2 YFSETQ. The length of the CDR3 is 14 residues. Trimming left V 4 bases short and J 8 bases short, with 13 bases between. Full variable domain (remainder filled in from reference TRBV5-1 and TRBJ1-6): KAGVTQTPRYLIKTRGQQVTLSCSPISGHRSVSWYQQTPGQGLQFLFEYFSETQRNKGNFPGRFSGRQFSNSRSEMNVSTLELGDSALYLCASSEREPYSPLHFGNGTRLTVT.

The chain employs TRBV20-1 and TRBJ1-2; D gene ambiguous. This CDR3 has 11 amino acids. Per the germline V gene, CDR1 is DFQATT and CDR2 is SNEGSKA (reference sequence). The ends were cut back, 3 bases at V and 10 bases at J, with 12 bases in the middle. The chain's CDR3 is CSASNWQVYTF. CDR3 DNA sequence: TGCAGTGCTAGTAACTGGCAGGTCTACACCTTC.

A word on this clone: At the DNA level, this CDR3 is encoded by other sequences in the same sample as well. This chain links TRBV7-8 with TRBJ1-2; 9 nucleotides line up with TRBD1. Germline V gene data show CDR1 as SGHVS and CDR2 as FQNEAQ. The CDR3 sequence is 16 residues long. V was pared by 5 bases and J by 0 bases, with 7 bases of the junction left unmatched. The CDR3 reads CASSPSRTGANYGYTF. The CDR3 bases are TGTGCCAGCAGCCCCAGCCGGACAGGGGCTAACTATGGCTACACCTTC.

This rearrangement joins TRBV5-8 to TRBJ2-7, with 8 bases that match TRBD1. The CDR3 is made up of 14 amino acids. CDR1 and CDR2 (germline): SGHTS, YDEGEE. V trimming: 1 base; J trimming: 2 bases; junction bases outside the gene matches: 2. Here the CDR3 reads CASSLWDRPYEQYF. In nucleotides, the CDR3 is TGTGCCAGCAGCTTGTGGGACAGGCCCTACGAGCAGTACTTC.

This rearrangement joins TRBV30 to TRBJ2-2; D not certain. This CDR3 comprises 15 residues. The germline V gene has CDR1 GTSNPN and CDR2 SVGIG (reference sequence). Trimming pared 4 bases from V and 3 bases from J, leaving 15 bases between. The CDR3 here is CAWTSRNPYTGELFF. The DNA for the CDR3 is TGTGCCTGGACGTCCCGAAACCCTTACACCGGGGAGCTGTTTTTT.

The rearrangement uses TRBV5-4 and TRBJ2-1, with 8 bases identical to TRBD2. Germline CDR1 and CDR2: SGHNT and YYREEE (reference sequence). After removal of 4 bases from V and 0 bases from J, the junction contained 6 bases not matched to a gene. This CDR3 comprises 16 residues. This CDR3 is CASSTWTSISYNEQFF. The CDR3 DNA sequence: TGTGCCAGCAGCACCTGGACTAGCATCTCCTACAATGAGCAGTTCTTC.

V and J are TRBV11-1 and TRBJ2-5, with 7 bases fitting TRBD2. Looked up from germline, CDR1 is SGHAT and CDR2 is FQDESV (reference sequence). The CDR3 loop spans 15 amino acids. Trimming at V came to 4 bases and at J to 5 bases, leaving 10 bases not matched to a gene. The CDR3 bases are TGTGCCAGCAGCTCAGAGAGCGGGATAGGGGAGACCCAGTACTTC. It translates to CASSSESGIGETQYF.

The rearrangement links TRBV30 to TRBJ1-1, with D perhaps TRBD1 (6 bases). V lost 3 bases and J lost 0, with 11 bases in between. This CDR3 spans 14 amino acids. Germline CDR1 and CDR2: GTSNPN and SVGIG (reference sequence). The CDR3 bases are TGTGCCTGGAGAGGGGGGGTTATGAACACTGAAGCTTTCTTT. It encodes CAWRGGVMNTEAFF. The full variable domain, its missing parts supplied by reference TRBV30 and TRBJ1-1, is SQTIHQWPATLVQPVGSPLSLECTVEGTSNPNLYWYRQAAGRGLQLLFYSVGIGQISSEVPQNLSASRPQDRQFILSSKKLLLSDSGFYLCAWRGGVMNTEAFFGQGTRLTVV.

V and J are TRBV2 and TRBJ2-3; 9 bases map to TRBD2. Germline V gives CDR1 SNHLY, CDR2 FYNNEI. This CDR3 comprises 15 residues. Trimming at V came to 8 bases and at J to 2 bases, leaving 8 bases not matched to a gene. The CDR3 sequence: CASSASGIPTDTQYF. In DNA, the CDR3 is TGTGCCAGCTCTGCTAGCGGGATCCCCACAGATACGCAGTATTTT.

The J gene is TRBJ2-7, the V gene TRBV5-1, with no clear D. Germline CDR1 SGHRS, CDR2 YFSETQ. The germline V and J ends were trimmed by 0 bases and 6 bases, with 10 bases remaining between them. This CDR3 has 13 amino acids. DNA of the CDR3: TGCGCCAGCAGCTTGGGTTCAGAAGCCGAGCAGTACTTC. Protein sequence: CASSLGSEAEQYF.

The chain links TRBV9 to TRBJ2-1; TRBD2 matches 8 bases. This CDR3 spans 13 amino acids. Germline CDR1 reads SGDLS; CDR2 reads YYNGEE. Losses at the gene ends were 2 bases for V and 9 bases for J; bases not matched to a gene: 4. CDR3 region: CASSVTSVSEQFF. In nucleotides, the CDR3 is TGTGCCAGCAGCGTGACTAGCGTTAGTGAGCAGTTCTTC.

The chain is built from TRBV11-2 and TRBJ2-7, with a possible D match to TRBD1 (5 bases). The germline V and J ends were trimmed by 5 bases and 2 bases, with 16 bases remaining between them. This CDR3 is 15 amino acids long. The germline V gene encodes CDR1 SGHAT and CDR2 FQNNGV. The CDR3 reads CASSTQRGQPYEQYF. The CDR3 DNA is TGTGCCAGCAGCACCCAAAGAGGACAACCCTACGAGCAGTACTTC.

The chain carries TRBV19 and TRBJ2-5; D unresolved. Deletions cut 5 bases from V and 5 bases from J, with 24 bases between. Germline loops: CDR1 LNHDA, CDR2 SQIVND (reference sequence). This CDR3 comprises 17 residues. CDR3 nucleotides: TGTGCCAGTAGTCAAGGCAGGACCCCCCTTGCGACGGAGACCCAGTACTTC. It is translated as CASSQGRTPLATETQYF.

This clone was seen only once. The chain uses TRBV2 and TRBJ2-3; 14 bases match TRBD2. CDR1 is SNHLY, CDR2 FYNNEI, per germline. This CDR3 has 17 amino acids. Losses at the gene ends were 6 bases for V and 3 bases for J; bases not matched to a gene: 8. This CDR3 reads CASSSRLAGGLTDTQYF. The CDR3, as DNA: TGTGCCAGCAGCTCGAGACTAGCGGGAGGGTTAACAGATACGCAGTATTTT.

The chain has TRBV11-3 and TRBJ2-2, with 7 bases matching TRBD1. Germline CDR1 and CDR2: SGHNT and YENEEA. This CDR3 comprises 15 residues. J lost 0 bases, V lost 6 bases, and 4 bases had no gene match. The CDR3 sequence is CASSKGQTNTGELFF. In DNA, the CDR3 is TGTGCCAGCAGTAAGGGACAGACGAACACCGGGGAGCTGTTTTTT.

The V and J genes are TRBV9 and TRBJ1-3; 7 nucleotides align to TRBD1. Germline CDR1 is SGDLS and CDR2 is YYNGEE. Trimming cost V 0 bases and J 4 bases; bases outside gene matches: 4. CDR3 length: 15 residues. Written as DNA, the CDR3 is TGTGCCAGCAGCGTAGACGGGACAGTCGGAAACACCATATATTTT. Amino acid sequence: CASSVDGTVGNTIYF.

This chain links TRBV14 with TRBJ1-5; TRBD1 matches 9 bases. V gave up 4 bases and J gave up 0 bases; unmatched junction bases: 10. The V gene's germline CDR1 is SGHDN and CDR2 FVKESK. This CDR3 is 18 amino acids long. CDR3 residues: CASSPFTGQGYSNQPQHF. For the CDR3, the DNA is TGTGCCAGCAGCCCCTTTACGGGACAGGGATATAGCAATCAGCCCCAGCATTTT.